The 21 T cell receptor beta chains presented below share a single source sample, sequenced in a study of CD8 T cells in ankylosing spondylitis. No antigen has been identified for these receptors. MiXCR, applied by TCRdb to the 5' RACE reads, yields one record per CDR3 protein. The repertoire has more than 500,000 distinct CDR3 sequences, 5.3% of them found once; the top ten carry 3% to 4%. Findings and caveats of the study: Typical of ankylosing spondylitis blood, it appeared, was a TCR beta motif of under 10 highly homologous variants.

Sequencing input: blood, either unsorted or a sorted T cell fraction (not recorded which). All receptors come from a male donor with ankylosing spondylitis.

This clonotype was recorded at least ten times. The chain links TRBV12-3 or TRBV12-4 to TRBJ1-5; D possibly corresponds to TRBD1 (5 bases). The CDR3 is made up of 14 amino acids. V lost 4 bases and J lost 9, with 16 bases in between. The DNA of the CDR3 is TGTGCCAGCAGTTACGGGACCGGGGTACGGCCCCAGCATTTT. Translation gives CASSYGTGVRPQHF.

This clonotype was detected ten times or more. The chain recombines TRBV7-9 with TRBJ2-6; D is uncertain. This CDR3 has 15 amino acids. Between the trimmed V and J ends, which lost 1 base and 0 bases, there was a span of 4 bases. CDR1 and CDR2 from the germline V gene are SEHNR and FQNEAQ (reference sequence). Written as DNA, the CDR3 is TGTGCCAGCAGCTTAGGTGTCTCTGGGGCCAACGTCCTGACTTTC. It yields the protein CASSLGVSGANVLTF.

This clonotype has a count of ten or more. The chain is built from TRBV20-1 and TRBJ2-1; 8 bases fit TRBD2. The V and J ends lost 3 bases and 3 bases, in that order; junction bases with no gene match: 7. The CDR3 is 15 amino acids. The germline V gene encodes CDR1 DFQATT and CDR2 SNEGSKA (reference sequence). The CDR3 DNA follows: TGCAGTGCTAGCGAGGGCGGGGGGATCTACAATGAGCAGTTCTTC. This encodes CSASEGGGIYNEQFF.

This clonotype has a count of ten or more. The rearrangement joins TRBV5-1 to TRBJ1-2; unclear D gene. There are 15 residues in the CDR3. CDR1 is SGHRS and CDR2 is YFSETQ in the germline V gene. V was shortened by 6 bases and J by 0 bases, with 15 bases between the two germline ends. Here the CDR3 reads CASIPSPGTNYGYTF. Written as DNA, the CDR3 is TGCGCCAGCATTCCAAGTCCCGGAACTAACTATGGCTACACCTTC.

In this sample, this clonotype turned up many times. CDR3 residues: CASRVTVLSTEAFF. In nucleotides, the CDR3 is TGTGCCAGCAGGGTTACAGTTTTGTCCACTGAAGCTTTCTTT. The chain employs TRBV2 and TRBJ1-1; D is ambiguous. This CDR3 comprises 14 residues. The V gene's germline CDR1 is SNHLY and CDR2 FYNNEI. The V and J ends lost 6 bases and 4 bases respectively, with 15 bases between them.

The genes are TRBV11-2 and TRBJ2-7; TRBD2 agrees at 11 bases. Germline V gene lookup returns CDR1 SGHAT and CDR2 FQNNGV. The CDR3 is made up of 15 amino acids. V lost 4 bases and J lost 2; bases outside the gene matches: 4. The CDR3 DNA follows: TGTGCCAGCAGCTCACTAGCGGGGGTGGCCTACGAGCAGTACTTC. It codes for CASSSLAGVAYEQYF.

In its sample, this clonotype was seen many times. V gene TRBV4-1 combines with J gene TRBJ1-1, with D unresolved. Trimming removed 7 bases at V and 5 bases at J, with 14 bases between. This CDR3 has 13 amino acids. Germline-derived CDR1 and CDR2 are MGHRA and YSYEKL. CDR3 loop: CASNDFIGTEAFF. The CDR3 nucleotides read TGCGCCAGCAACGATTTTATTGGGACTGAAGCTTTCTTT.

This clonotype was counted ten times or more. The gene calls are TRBV29-1 and TRBJ1-2; D gene ambiguous. Germline values: CDR1 SQVTM, CDR2 ANQGSEA. The CDR3 has 11 amino acids. V dropped 0 bases and J dropped 7 bases, with 6 bases sitting between them. The DNA for the CDR3 is TGCAGCGTTGAAGAGCAGTCTGGCTACACCTTC. This sequence encodes CSVEEQSGYTF.

Ten or more counts support this clonotype. The rearrangement links TRBV7-2 to TRBJ1-5; D is uncertain. The CDR3 extends over 15 amino acids. The V gene lost 4 bases and the J gene lost 5 bases, with 15 bases spanning the gap. Germline loops: CDR1 SGHTA, CDR2 FQGNSA. CDR3 loop: CASSSRDLGYQPQHF. The DNA of the CDR3 is TGTGCCAGCAGCTCCCGGGATCTGGGGTATCAGCCCCAGCATTTT.

This clonotype was observed many times. V gene TRBV29-1 combines with J gene TRBJ2-5; TRBD2 is a possible D gene (6 bases). Germline V lookup: CDR1 SQVTM, CDR2 ANQGSEA. This CDR3 is built from 13 residues. V gave up 1 base and J gave up 2 bases, with 8 bases separating them. In nucleotides, the CDR3 is TGCAGCGTTGAAGGGGGGACTCAAGAGACCCAGTACTTC. Translation gives CSVEGGTQETQYF.

This clonotype was counted at least ten times. This rearrangement joins TRBV9 to TRBJ1-2; maybe TRBD1 (5 bases). V lost 3 bases, J lost 2 bases, and 8 bases lay in between. The CDR3 length is 13 residues. Per the germline V gene, CDR1 is SGDLS and CDR2 is YYNGEE. As DNA, the CDR3 is TGTGCCAGCAGCGCGGGACGGAACTATGGCTACACCTTC. It encodes CASSAGRNYGYTF.

This clonotype was recorded many times. This sequence joins TRBV27 and TRBJ1-6; D is uncertain. Trimming took off 6 bases at V and 0 bases at J, with 6 bases between the two ends. The V gene's germline CDR1 is MNHEY and CDR2 SMNVEV (reference sequence). CDR3 length equals 14 residues. The CDR3 loop is CASSPVSYNSPLHF. CDR3 sequence (DNA): TGTGCCAGCAGCCCCGTCTCCTATAATTCACCCCTCCACTTT.

This clonotype turned up a few times. Here the CDR3 DNA reads TGTGCCAGCAGCTGGACTAGAAATGAGCAGTTCTTC. Residues: CASSWTRNEQFF. The chain combines TRBV11-2 with TRBJ2-1; 7 nucleotides line up with TRBD2. The CDR3 loop spans 12 amino acids. V lost 4 bases to trimming and J lost 7 bases; unmatched junction nucleotides: 1. The germline gives CDR1 SGHAT, CDR2 FQNNGV.

This clonotype was observed at least ten times. This chain joins TRBV5-1 and TRBJ2-2; 8 bases are shared with TRBD2. Germline V gene lookup returns CDR1 SGHRS and CDR2 YFSETQ. J gave up 2 bases and V 3 bases, and 6 bases lay outside the gene matches. The CDR3 runs to 16 residues. The CDR3 sequence: CASSSGTRGNTGELFF. As DNA, the CDR3 is TGCGCCAGCAGCTCCGGGACTAGAGGAAACACCGGGGAGCTGTTTTTT.

This clonotype was counted ten times or more. J is TRBJ2-3 and V is TRBV2; D may match TRBD1 or TRBD2 (5 bases each). This CDR3 has 16 amino acids. Germline V lookup: CDR1 SNHLY, CDR2 FYNNEI. The germline V and J ends were trimmed by 4 bases and 3 bases, with 17 bases remaining between them. The CDR3 region has the DNA TGTGCCAGCAGTGGCCCGGGACGGTGGAGAACAGATACGCAGTATTTT. Translation gives CASSGPGRWRTDTQYF.

This clonotype was counted at least ten times. The genes are TRBV27 and TRBJ2-2; a possible D gene is TRBD2 (6 bases). Germline CDR1 reads MNHEY; CDR2 reads SMNVEV (reference sequence). This CDR3 contains 16 residues. V shed 3 bases and J shed 5 bases, with 16 bases lying between them. This CDR3 reads CASSLAGTIGTGELFF. CDR3 nucleotides: TGTGCCAGCAGTTTGGCGGGAACAATTGGGACCGGGGAGCTGTTTTTT.

This clonotype was seen repeatedly, ten times or more. V and J are TRBV12-3 or TRBV12-4 and TRBJ1-4; tentatively, D is TRBD1 (5 bases). This CDR3 is built from 15 residues. The V end lost 5 bases, the J end lost 2 bases, and 12 bases lay between the germline ends. The CDR3 sequence: CASSGPGNTNEKLFF. CDR3 DNA: TGTGCCAGCAGTGGCCCAGGGAACACTAATGAAAAACTGTTTTTT.

This clonotype was recorded many times. The genes are TRBV20-1 and TRBJ2-5, with unresolved D. CDR1 is DFQATT, CDR2 SNEGSKA, per germline (reference sequence). The V gene lost 0 bases and the J gene lost 2 bases, with 10 bases spanning the gap. This CDR3 has 14 residues. CDR3 residues: CSARDKSRQETQYF. The CDR3 nucleotides are TGCAGTGCTAGAGATAAGAGTCGACAAGAGACCCAGTACTTC.

This clonotype has at least ten counts. This chain uses TRBV29-1 with TRBJ1-1, with 8 bases fitting TRBD1. J lost 2 bases, V lost 5 bases, and 10 bases had no gene match. From germline, CDR1 is SQVTM and CDR2 ANQGSEA. This CDR3 has 15 amino acids. This CDR3 is CSVRTGWGSNTEAFF. CDR3 DNA sequence: TGCAGCGTTAGGACAGGGTGGGGGTCCAACACTGAAGCTTTCTTT. The variable domain in full, with the rest retrieved from reference TRBV29-1 and TRBJ1-1, is SAVISQKPSRDICQRGTSLTIQCQVDSQVTMMFWYRQQPGQSLTLIATANQGSEATYESGFVIDKFPISRPNLTFSTLTVSNMSPEDSSIYLCSVRTGWGSNTEAFFGQGTRLTVV.

This clonotype was seen ten or more times. The genes are TRBV7-9 and TRBJ1-6, with no clear D. This CDR3 is built from 14 residues. CDR1 SEHNR and CDR2 FQNEAQ come from the germline V gene (reference sequence). Deletions cut 0 bases from V and 5 bases from J, with 5 bases between. CDR3 nucleotide sequence: TGTGCCAGCAGCTTAGCCGGGAATAATTCACCCCTCCACTTT. Translated: CASSLAGNNSPLHF. Complete variable domain (other parts from reference TRBV7-9 and TRBJ1-6): DTGVSQNPRHKITKRGQNVTFRCDPISEHNRLYWYRQTLGQGPEFLTYFQNEAQLEKSRLLSDRFSAERPKGSFSTLEIQRTEQGDSAMYLCASSLAGNNSPLHFGNGTRLTVT.

This clonotype was seen a few times. The chain combines TRBV20-1 with TRBJ1-2; 7 nucleotides agree with TRBD1. J lost 0 bases, V lost 0 bases, and 4 bases had no gene match. The V gene's germline CDR1 is DFQATT and CDR2 SNEGSKA (reference sequence). There are 15 residues in the CDR3. The CDR3 is CSARDRTGPNYGYTF. CDR3 in DNA: TGCAGTGCTAGAGATAGGACAGGACCTAACTATGGCTACACCTTC.